The TCR beta chain under discussion was sequenced for a study of cytomegalovirus exposure and HLA in healthy donors. Worth noting for this clone: Its antigen is not identified.

It was with 60 Vbeta and 13 Jbeta primers that the PCR ran. This table comes from immunoSEQ multiplex PCR, and its TCRdb copy is limited to in-frame clones, with some not included. The sample includes around 200,000 clones, under 85% seen only once; the top ten take over 3%. The germline V and J ends were trimmed by 2 bases and 5 bases, with 14 bases remaining between them. Germline lookup yields CDR1 SGHRS and CDR2 YFSETQ. This CDR3 contains 14 residues. Regarding the study as a whole: From TCR beta sequences, most subjects' HLA-A and HLA-B alleles were reportedly predicted accurately. A classifier reportedly called cytomegalovirus status with high sensitivity and specificity. 150 or so TCR beta chains were listed as cytomegalovirus-associated.

This TCR was sampled from a female donor in good health and CMV-seronegative. The sequencing input was PBMCs. The chain uses TRBV5-1 and TRBJ2-7; perhaps TRBD1 as D (6 bases). In nucleotides, the CDR3 is TGCGCCAGCAGCTTTGCAGGGGCTTACCACGAGCAGTACTTC. Translation: CASSFAGAYHEQYF. Based on the CDR3 plus reference TRBV5-1 and TRBJ2-7, the full variable domain is KAGVTQTPRYLIKTRGQQVTLSCSPISGHRSVSWYQQTPGQGLQFLFEYFSETQRNKGNFPGRFSGRQFSNSRSEMNVSTLELGDSALYLCASSFAGAYHEQYFGPGTRLTVT.